These 30 T cell receptor beta chains share one sample of origin, sequenced in a study of regulatory T cells in long-lasting Graves disease. Libraries of TCR beta came from iRepertoire HTBI primers plus Arm-PCR of CDR3 regions. TCRdb reanalysed the multiplex PCR reads using MiXCR and keeps one entry per CDR3 protein. The sample consists of about 470,000 distinct CDR3 sequences, roughly 20% of them appearing once. As to time point: persistent/refractory GD, antithyroid drugs over 5 years with positive TRAb. Making the TCR library involved RNA that had been extracted from PBMCs. The sequencing used peripheral blood mononuclear cells (PBMCs), collected when the disease was refractory, from a patient treated with antithyroid drugs. These TCRs come from a female donor with Graves disease.

This clonotype was observed many times. The V and J genes are TRBV28 and TRBJ2-7; D is uncertain. Between the trimmed V and J ends, which lost 2 bases and 0 bases, there was a span of 11 bases. The CDR3 extends over 15 amino acids. Germline-derived CDR1 and CDR2 are MDHEN and SYDVKM. The CDR3 is CASSLNGPRSYEQYF. As DNA, the CDR3 is TGTGCCAGCAGTTTAAACGGACCGCGCTCCTACGAGCAGTACTTC.

The V gene is TRBV24-1, the J gene TRBJ2-1; D is perhaps TRBD1 or TRBD2 (5 bases each). V was shortened by 4 bases and J by 10 bases, with 25 bases between the two germline ends. Germline loops: CDR1 KGHDR, CDR2 SFDVKD. This CDR3 comprises 17 residues. The CDR3 region is CATSDYLAPGPVGEQFF. The CDR3 coding sequence is TGTGCCACCAGTGACTATTTGGCTCCGGGACCAGTCGGCGAGCAGTTCTTC.

This clonotype has just a few counts. The J gene is TRBJ2-5, the V gene TRBV6-5, with 10 bases identical to TRBD2. V lost 4 bases, J lost 7 bases, and 9 bases stayed unmatched. CDR3 size: 15 residues. The germline V gene encodes CDR1 MNHEY and CDR2 SVGAGI. CDR3 amino acids: CASSSGLAIGVTQYF. CDR3 sequence (DNA): TGTGCCAGCAGTTCGGGACTAGCGATAGGTGTGACCCAGTACTTC.

On this clonotype: A clone one base away is much larger, so this may be a read error. The chain couples TRBV11-2 to TRBJ2-7; D may correspond to TRBD1 or TRBD2 (5 bases each). The CDR3 loop spans 14 amino acids. CDR1 and CDR2 (germline): SGHAT, FQNNGV. This CDR3 reads CASSNPGPIYVQYF. The CDR3 nucleotides are TGTGCCAGCAGTAATCCGGGACCGATTTACGTGCAGTACTTC.

This clonotype was counted ten times or more. The rearrangement uses TRBV2 and TRBJ2-5; D is unresolved. The CDR3 consists of 12 residues. The V gene's germline CDR1 is SNHLY and CDR2 FYNNEI. Trimming took off 5 bases at V and 4 bases at J, with 8 bases between the two ends. CDR3 DNA: TGTGCCAGCAGTTACAATGGAGAGACCCAGTACTTC. This gives the protein CASSYNGETQYF.

This sequence joins TRBV6-2 or TRBV6-3 and TRBJ2-7; maybe TRBD2 (5 bases). V was pared by 4 bases and J by 2 bases, with 12 bases between. Per the germline V gene, CDR1 is MNHEY and CDR2 is SVGEGT. The CDR3 has 14 residues. The DNA for the CDR3 is TGTGCCAGCAGTTCTAGCTCATACGCCTACGAGCAGTACTTC. Translated: CASSSSSYAYEQYF.

This clonotype was recorded at least ten times. The chain employs TRBV6-1 and TRBJ2-7; 7 positions agree with TRBD1. Germline trimming cut 6 bases from V and 2 bases from J; bases unmatched to any gene: 10. This CDR3 is 15 amino acids long. Germline V CDR1 and CDR2: MNHNS, SASEGT. The DNA for the CDR3 is TGTGCCAGCAGGCCCTCCGACAGGGTAACCTACGAGCAGTACTTC. This translates into CASRPSDRVTYEQYF.

J is TRBJ2-5 and V is TRBV28; no firm D call. V was pared by 3 bases and J by 7 bases, with 15 bases between. The germline V gene has CDR1 MDHEN and CDR2 SYDVKM. The CDR3 is 14 amino acids. The CDR3 loop reads CASSFWKTKGTQYF. The CDR3 DNA reads as TGTGCCAGCAGTTTTTGGAAAACAAAAGGGACCCAGTACTTC.

This clonotype was seen just once. Here the CDR3 DNA reads TGTGCCATAGGGGTGGAGGTAAATGAGCAGTTCTTC. Translating it yields CAIGVEVNEQFF. This chain links TRBV11-1 with TRBJ2-1; D may correspond to TRBD1 or TRBD2 (5 bases each). Germline CDR1 SGHAT, CDR2 FQDESV (reference sequence). V shed 10 bases and J shed 7 bases, with 14 bases lying between them. CDR3 length equals 12 residues.

The J gene is TRBJ2-7, the V gene TRBV25-1; D perhaps matches TRBD1 (7 bases). V was clipped by 4 bases and J by 7 bases, with 17 bases between them. This CDR3 is 14 amino acids long. Germline V gene lookup returns CDR1 MGHDK and CDR2 SYGVNS. The CDR3 is CASSGGDRLREQYF. CDR3 DNA sequence: TGTGCCAGCAGTGGGGGGGACAGATTGCGGGAGCAGTACTTC.

This clonotype was picked up a small number of times. This chain links TRBV28 with TRBJ2-1; D may be TRBD1 (6 bases). The CDR3 loop spans 15 amino acids. The V gene's germline CDR1 is MDHEN and CDR2 SYDVKM. The V gene lost 6 bases and the J gene lost 0 bases, with 12 bases spanning the gap. This CDR3 is CASRSGVSSYNEQFF. CDR3 DNA: TGTGCCAGCAGGTCAGGGGTTAGCTCCTACAATGAGCAGTTCTTC.

V usage is TRBV5-4 and J usage is TRBJ1-2, with 12 bases identical to TRBD1. Germline V gene lookup returns CDR1 SGHNT and CDR2 YYREEE (reference sequence). V lost 5 bases and J lost 8; bases outside the gene matches: 13. There are 16 residues in the CDR3. CDR3 amino acids: CASRLWAGQGAAGYTF. In DNA form, the CDR3 reads TGTGCCAGCAGGCTATGGGCGGGACAGGGGGCGGCCGGCTACACCTTC. The full variable domain, with the rest looked up from reference TRBV5-4 and TRBJ1-2, is ETGVTQSPTHLIKTRGQQVTLRCSSQSGHNTVSWYQQALGQGPQFIFQYYREEENGRGNFPPRFSGLQFPNYSSELNVNALELDDSALYLCASRLWAGQGAAGYTFGSGTRLTVV.

The rearrangement uses TRBV20-1 and TRBJ2-7, with D possibly TRBD2 on 5 matching bases. Germline loops: CDR1 DFQATT, CDR2 SNEGSKA (reference sequence). Trimming cost V 4 bases and J 3 bases, with 13 bases left between them. The CDR3 contains 13 residues. CDR3 sequence reads: CSAIPGNHYEQYF. CDR3 coding DNA: TGCAGTGCTATCCCCGGGAATCACTACGAGCAGTACTTC.

This clonotype has a count of ten or more. V gene TRBV3-1 combines with J gene TRBJ2-5; D remains unclear. CDR3 length: 12 amino acids. The germline gives CDR1 LGHDT, CDR2 YNNKEL (reference sequence). The V gene lost 1 base and the J gene lost 7 bases, with 7 bases spanning the gap. The CDR3 nucleotides read TGTGCCAGCAGCCAAGGAGGCGGGACCCAGTACTTC. Translation gives CASSQGGGTQYF.

J is TRBJ2-7 and V is TRBV7-2; possibly TRBD1 for D (5 bases). Trimming pared 3 bases from V and 5 bases from J, leaving 11 bases between. The CDR3 is 13 residues long. Looked up from germline, CDR1 is SGHTA and CDR2 is FQGNSA. The CDR3 here is CASSFLQGDEQYF. The CDR3 nucleotides read TGTGCCAGCAGCTTCCTGCAAGGGGACGAGCAGTACTTC.

This clonotype was counted a few times. The chain recombines TRBV5-4 with TRBJ2-7; 8 bases agree with TRBD1. Germline V lookup: CDR1 SGHNT, CDR2 YYREEE (reference sequence). V lost 4 bases to trimming and J lost 4 bases; unmatched junction nucleotides: 4. The CDR3 length is 13 residues. CDR3 residues: CASSGGQAYEQYF. CDR3 DNA: TGTGCCAGCAGCGGGGGACAGGCGTACGAGCAGTACTTC.

This clonotype was found many times. The chain employs TRBV20-1 and TRBJ1-2; no clear D gene. Germline V CDR1 and CDR2: DFQATT, SNEGSKA (reference sequence). Trimming stripped 1 base from V and 3 bases from J, with 9 bases between. This CDR3 has 13 residues. The CDR3 reads CSARGMTHYGYTF. In DNA form, the CDR3 reads TGCAGTGCTAGAGGGATGACCCACTATGGCTACACCTTC.

The genes are TRBV15 and TRBJ1-1, with 7 bases aligning to TRBD1. Trimming removed 2 bases from V and 1 base from J; junction bases left unmatched: 4. The CDR3 has 15 residues. The germline V gene encodes CDR1 LNHNV and CDR2 YYDKDF (reference sequence). CDR3 bases: TGTGCCACCAGCAGAAGACAGGGATGGAACACTGAAGCTTTCTTT. Its translation is CATSRRQGWNTEAFF.

This clonotype was observed a handful of times. The rearrangement links TRBV10-3 to TRBJ2-7, with D possibly being TRBD1 (5 bases). The CDR3 extends over 14 amino acids. In germline, CDR1 is ENHRY, CDR2 SYGVKD. Trimming took 0 bases from V and 2 from J, leaving 8 bases between them. The CDR3, as DNA: TGTGCCATCAGTGAGTCGGCAGGGCCCTACGAGCAGTACTTC. This gives the protein CAISESAGPYEQYF.

This clonotype was recorded a few times. J is TRBJ1-1 and V is TRBV18; the D gene is possibly TRBD1 (6 bases). CDR1 and CDR2 (germline): KGHSH, LQKENI. Trimming removed 1 base at V and 4 bases at J, with 10 bases between. This CDR3 region has 14 residues. The CDR3 bases are TGTGCCAGCTCACCACAACAGGGAATCACTGAAGCTTTCTTT. It translates to CASSPQQGITEAFF.

This clonotype was detected many times. The chain combines TRBV28 with TRBJ1-1; 7 bases line up with TRBD1. The V and J ends lost 6 bases and 0 bases, in that order; junction bases with no gene match: 10. Germline values: CDR1 MDHEN, CDR2 SYDVKM. CDR3 length: 16 amino acids. The CDR3 sequence: CASRGYSRGMNTEAFF. Written as DNA, the CDR3 is TGTGCCAGCAGGGGATACTCCAGGGGGATGAACACTGAAGCTTTCTTT.

V is TRBV6-2 or TRBV6-3 and J is TRBJ2-2; the D call may be TRBD1 or TRBD2 (5 bases each). Trimming cost V 10 bases and J 5 bases, with 17 bases left between them. The CDR3 runs to 14 residues. Germline V lookup: CDR1 MNHEY, CDR2 SVGEGT. In DNA form, the CDR3 reads TGTGCCATGCACGGGGCTTCCATAACCGGGGAGCTGTTTTTT. Amino acids: CAMHGASITGELFF.

Note on this clonotype: One base away lies a much larger clone, so this may be a sequencing read error. V usage is TRBV28 and J usage is TRBJ1-5; D is perhaps TRBD1 (5 bases). The CDR3 covers 15 residues. From germline, CDR1 is MDHEN and CDR2 SYDVKM. Deletions cut 4 bases from V and 6 bases from J, with 16 bases between. DNA of the CDR3: TGTGCCAGCAGTTACCGACAGAGCTGGAGTCAGCCCCAGCATTTT. Encoded protein: CASSYRQSWSQPQHF. The entire variable domain, with the rest obtained from reference TRBV28 and TRBJ1-5, is as follows: DVKVTQSSRYLVKRTGEKVFLECVQDMDHENMFWYRQDPGLGLRLIYFSYDVKMKEKGDIPEGYSVSREKKERFSLILESASTNQTSMYLCASSYRQSWSQPQHFGDGTRLSIL.

In this sample, this clonotype turned up a few times. The V call is TRBV19, the J call TRBJ1-1; no definite D call. Trimming shortened V by 5 bases and J by 1 base, and 14 bases separated the two germline ends. Germline V lookup: CDR1 LNHDA, CDR2 SQIVND (reference sequence). The CDR3 contains 15 residues. The CDR3 coding sequence is TGTGCCAGTAGTGGCTGGGCAGAGCAGAACACTGAAGCTTTCTTT. Protein sequence: CASSGWAEQNTEAFF.

The chain recombines TRBV28 with TRBJ2-4, with 13 bases identical to TRBD2. Germline-derived CDR1 and CDR2 are MDHEN and SYDVKM. Trimming removed 3 bases from V and 8 bases from J; junction bases left unmatched: 7. This CDR3 is built from 16 residues. The CDR3: CASSFGTSGIFDIQYF. The CDR3 DNA follows: TGTGCCAGCAGTTTCGGGACTAGCGGGATATTTGACATTCAGTACTTC.

In this sample, this clonotype turned up many times. This chain connects TRBV18 to TRBJ2-7; D is ambiguous. The length of the CDR3 is 14 residues. Trimming shortened V by 0 bases and J by 4 bases, and 10 bases separated the two germline ends. CDR1 and CDR2 (germline): KGHSH, LQKENI. Here the CDR3 reads CASSPPNLQYEQYF. Written as DNA, the CDR3 is TGTGCCAGCTCACCACCGAATCTCCAATACGAGCAGTACTTC. The full variable domain, in which reference TRBV18 and TRBJ2-7 provide the parts outside the CDR3, is NAGVMQNPRHLVRRRGQEARLRCSPMKGHSHVYWYRQLPEEGLKFMVYLQKENIIDESGMPKERFSAEFPKEGPSILRIQQVVRGDSAAYFCASSPPNLQYEQYFGPGTRLTVT.

This clonotype is a singleton in its sample. A much larger clone lies one base from this, so it may be a read error. The chain carries TRBV30 and TRBJ1-5; D is unclear. Trimming cost V 0 bases and J 4 bases, with 4 bases left between them. Germline V CDR1 and CDR2: GTSNPN, SVGIG (reference sequence). This CDR3 has 12 amino acids. CDR3 sequence reads: CAWSVGNQPQHF. The CDR3 DNA reads as TGTGCCTGGAGTGTAGGGAATCAGCCCCAGCATTTT.

This clonotype was seen ten or more times. This chain connects TRBV7-3 to TRBJ2-5; D is perhaps TRBD2 (6 bases). Trimming took off 5 bases at V and 0 bases at J, with 7 bases between the two ends. The CDR3 contains 13 residues. CDR1 SGHTA and CDR2 FQGTGA come from the germline V gene. CDR3 sequence reads: CASSPSDQETQYF. CDR3 in DNA: TGTGCCAGCAGCCCTAGCGACCAAGAGACCCAGTACTTC.

This clonotype was recorded at least ten times. The V and J genes are TRBV2 and TRBJ1-1; 9 bases match TRBD1. Trimming took 7 bases from V and 5 from J; bases not matched to a gene: 5. Germline V gives CDR1 SNHLY, CDR2 FYNNEI. CDR3 length: 13 amino acids. CDR3 DNA: TGTGCCAGCACTCGGGACAGGGAGACTGAAGCTTTCTTT. It specifies CASTRDRETEAFF.

The V gene is TRBV6-2 or TRBV6-3, the J gene TRBJ1-4, with D unclear. This CDR3 region has 16 residues. Germline-derived CDR1 and CDR2 are MNHEY and SVGEGT. The germline V and J ends were trimmed by 0 bases and 8 bases, with 16 bases remaining between them. The CDR3 sequence is CASSYSKSSWEEKLFF. The CDR3 DNA is TGTGCCAGCAGTTACTCGAAGAGTTCCTGGGAGGAAAAACTGTTTTTT.